This T cell receptor beta chain emerged from a study of cytomegalovirus exposure and HLA in healthy donors. Study-level information: As released early, the data held about 85 million unique TCRs from HLA-typed donors. Across 350 to 400 genotyped donors, approximately 81% landed in the Caucasian-associated ancestry cluster.

PCR involved 60 Vbeta and 13 Jbeta primers. The table came from immunoSEQ multiplex PCR; TCRdb's copy has only in-frame clones and leaves some out. This table has over 100,000 clones, 65% to 80% appearing once. This CDR3 has 12 amino acids. Germline V gene sequence: CDR1 MNHEY, CDR2 SMNVEV (reference sequence). Trimming cost V 6 bases and J 8 bases, with 13 bases left between them. The chain combines TRBV27 with TRBJ1-2, with D possibly TRBD1 on 5 matching bases. The TCR originated in a young man in good health and CMV-seropositive. The sequencing input was PBMCs. This CDR3 reads CASRTEDGGYTF. In DNA, the CDR3 is TGTGCCAGCAGGACAGAGGACGGCGGCTACACCTTC.